This T cell receptor beta chain originates from a study of cytomegalovirus exposure and HLA in healthy donors. With respect to this clone: Its antigen is undetermined.

With 60 Vbeta and 13 Jbeta primers, the PCR was carried out. Under the authors' procedure: The count from a later analysis was some 76 million unique TCR beta chains, some 11 million of them shared. Repertoires were generated with immunoSEQ multiplex PCR, while TCRdb's copy carries only in-frame clones and drops some. V and J calls and clone size are as listed in that table; D and trimming were resolved from the DNA. This sample has some 85,000 clones, with around three quarters found just once. The ends were cut back, 4 bases at V and 12 bases at J, with 19 bases in the middle. The CDR3 consists of 13 residues. CDR1 KGHSH and CDR2 LQKENI come from the germline V gene. Overall study findings and caveats: Among TCR beta chains of equal frequency, HLA-associated ones were more clonally expanded in a later analysis.

The J gene is TRBJ2-7, the V gene TRBV18, with D uncertain. This TCR came from a woman aged 40-49 years in good health and CMV-seropositive. Source material: PBMCs. CDR3 bases: TGTGCCAGCTCACAATATACGGAGAACTGGCCGTACTTC. The encoded protein is CASSQYTENWPYF.